This entry is about one T cell receptor beta chain. In its sample, this clone was seen many times. Its antigen is unknown. Within one base of it there is no much larger clone, and no base qualities were kept. The entry originates in a study of blood T cell repertoires in COVID-19 (dated by TCRdb to about 2020). Broadly, across the study: The collaborator samples originated in the United States, Italy and Spain and spanned the acute and convalescent phases of COVID-19. The material from the prospective study consisted of cDNA or gDNA derived from T cells, B-cell-depleted T cells, or PBMCs. The dataset comprised deeply sampled blood TCRbeta repertoires from subjects exposed to, actively infected with, or recovered from COVID-19. The repertoires were released in a freely available public database meant as a resource for research on the immune response to SARS-CoV-2. The samples were drawn from two sources: the first 160 participants of the ongoing ImmuneRACE study, and about 1,300 subjects contributed by 6 global collaborators. Sample metadata almost always included a de-identified subject ID, COVID-19 status, age in years and sex. Where HLA class I and class II types were available, the types were taken from metadata supplied by the sample provider, not from assay-based typing. What the authors observed across the whole study: Clinical and demographic metadata were provided uncurated, with the amount varying by source and participant.

TCRbeta CDR3 regions were amplified from genomic DNA using the immunoSEQ Assay, a bias-controlled multiplex PCR. Concerning the study's data processing: Nucleated cell counts per sample were estimated from amplification of reference gene primers within the assay. Sequence reads were collapsed and filtered to measure the absolute abundance of every unique TCRbeta CDR3 rearrangement. Productive Simpson clonality was computed per sample as the square root of Simpson's diversity index over productive rearrangements. TCRdb took this table from immuneACCESS and kept in-frame rearrangements with V and J called. Such tables lack part of the clones; where checked against another copy, unresolved V genes explain under half of the gap, and the rest is unexplained. The V and J calls and clone size were taken over from that table, and D and trimming were inferred from the DNA. The sample profile shows under 300,000 clones; 89% of them were found once. The ten largest clones capture less than 2.5% of the sample.

The collaborating institutions used their own protocols to collect whole blood in K2EDTA tubes. For TCRbeta analysis, collaborators shipped samples as frozen whole blood, isolated PBMCs, or DNA extracted from either of those sample types. The TCR was taken from a man aged 50 or older with acute or convalescent COVID-19. Input material: peripheral blood.

CDR3 reads: CASSPGYYGYTF. Here is the DNA: TGTGCCAGCAGCCCAGGGTACTATGGCTACACCTTC. The sequence joins TRBV11-2 to TRBJ1-2; 5 matching bases give a weak D call of TRBD1. The V and J ends are trimmed by 5 bases and 3 bases, leaving 7 bases between them. From the cysteine up to the phenylalanine, the CDR3 has a length of 12 residues. The DNA shown is the 36-base CDR3, in frame from base 1. CDR1 and CDR2 (SGHAT, FQNNGV) derive from the germline V gene.